The source of this TCR beta chain is a study of cytomegalovirus exposure and HLA in healthy donors (TCRdb year 2017). Concerning the study at large: According to an earlier analysis of 587 of the donors, about 170 million T cells yielded roughly 110 million unique TCR beta sequences and about 300 Gb of sequence data. An early release covering roughly 640 HLA-typed donors comprised approximately 300 gigabases of sequencing data and 65 million to 100 million unique TCR sequences. Of the 350 to 450 genotyped donors, 81% were placed in the genetic ancestry cluster associated with self-reported Caucasian donors. The study was designed to test whether signatures of past pathogen exposure could be identified by cataloging public T cell receptors. The T cell repertoires of some 670 subjects were profiled by immunosequencing and related to cytomegalovirus serostatus. Besides the first cohort of roughly 660 subjects, a separate validation cohort made up of 95 to 150 different subjects was used. The study combined high-throughput TCR immunosequencing, statistical association of individual TCRs with disease status, and machine learning to predict cytomegalovirus infection status. A later analysis re-examined previously published TCR beta repertoires from 600 to 700 donors and added high-resolution HLA genotyping to investigate patterns of TCR occurrence. In the later analysis, no new phenotypic data were used to find candidate immune exposures; instead, reliance was placed on TCR beta sequences and their occurrence across donors. An earlier analysis of about 600 of the donors used high-throughput TCR beta sequencing to judge whether each TCR beta V gene segment behaved as functional or pseudogenic. Donor age, sex, ethnicity and CMV serostatus were compiled together with the repertoire data. In a later genetic analysis, genome-wide SNP genotypes for about three fifths of the roughly 670 donors were used, and that subset was treated as a discovery cohort. Every discovery cohort repertoire had been produced on one sequencing platform. HLA typing covered class I and class II loci at four-digit resolution. The number of donors typed differed by locus, with about 629-640 for A, B, C, DRB1 and DQB1, roughly 550 for DQA1, 606 for DPA1, and some 470 for DPB1. Four to six DR-DQ haplotypes were handled as single units for association and clustering, since linkage in the cohort was strong. Among a few hundred genotyped donors of the cohort, an average of around 240,000 unique TCR beta nucleotide sequences were sequenced per donor, around 18% of them non-productive.

Receptor libraries were prepared by the immunoSEQ multiplex PCR assay. The multiplex PCR relied on a mix of 60 forward primers for TCR Vbeta segments and 13 reverse primers for TCR Jbeta segments. The CDR3 region of rearranged TCR beta genes was amplified from genomic DNA by a multiplex PCR assay. On the Illumina HiSeq System, the amplified TCR beta libraries were sequenced as 87-base-pair reads. From the authors' description of their analysis: A later analysis tallied roughly 78 million unique TCR beta chains across the approximately 670 repertoires, and roughly 11 million of those chains were shared by two or more donors. To remove PCR and sequencing errors, raw reads were error-corrected and collapsed into unique sequences using a nearest-neighbor algorithm that merged closely related sequences. V, D and J gene segments were assigned by aligning CDR3 sequences to IMGT reference sequences. Each retained sequence needed at least a six-nucleotide match to both a V gene segment and a J gene segment. A rearrangement counted as productive if the CDR3 had no stop codons and remained in frame with V and J, and every other rearrangement counted as non-productive. CDR3 was defined by IMGT convention, running from the second conserved V-encoded cysteine to the conserved J-encoded phenylalanine. The earlier analysis of roughly 590 of the donors excluded any sequence lacking an unambiguous match to a single V gene segment. An earlier analysis of 587 of the donors called V segments functional above 56.7% productive rearrangements and segregating when the between-donor standard deviation exceeded 5%. A statistical classification framework was built to diagnose cytomegalovirus status from the catalog of TCR beta chain sequences. In a later analysis, V and J genes were assigned by comparing TCR nucleotide sequences against IMGT/GENE-DB human TR gene sequences. Using the TCRdist pipeline, a later analysis assigned CDR3 sequences along with most-parsimonious VDJ recombination scenarios. In a later analysis, each TCR beta chain was defined by its CDR3 amino acid sequence together with its V-gene family, and reads without a unique V-gene family were excluded. As a way to deal with suspected cross-contamination and a sequencing artifact, a later analysis dropped roughly 600 nucleotide sequences that were highly shared and had low generation probability. A later analysis calculated a clonal expansion index for each public chain from normalized within-repertoire ranks of inferred template counts. In a later analysis, generation probabilities were computed using a VDJ recombination model fitted to out-of-frame rearrangements, and the results were checked against IGoR. Hypergeometric tests were used in a later analysis to score TCR-TCR, TCR-HLA and TCR-CMV co-occurrence, with a repertoire-size bias correction applied to the TCR pairs. To estimate false discovery rates, a later analysis permuted the HLA or CMV assignments 20 times. In a later analysis, co-occurring TCRs were grouped using DBSCAN, with TCRdist sequence similarity added in when clustering inside HLA-allele-positive subsets. For co-occurrence clustering, repertoires with fewer than 30,000 or more than 120,000 public chains were excluded, along with 4 to 6 repertoires with anomalous nucleotide sharing. Entries here come from immuneACCESS through TCRdb and include only in-frame sequences with V and J called. Some clones fail to appear in such tables; in the studies checked, an unresolved V gene covers under half of the shortfall, and the cause of the remainder is unknown. The V and J calls and clone size are taken from that table; D and trimming were inferred from the DNA. The sample contains about 72,000 clones, 75% to 85% of them found a single time. The top ten constitute 6.5% of the sample.

In total, 630 or so healthy bone marrow donors made up the cohort. Cohort members were all nominally healthy when sampled, although unrecorded immune exposures were likely present. CMV serostatus was recorded as positive for 289 and negative for about 50% of the 666 cohort members, whereas no CMV serostatus was recorded for the donor in question. A peripheral blood sample was collected from each donor, and TCR beta sequencing was performed on peripheral blood mononuclear cells. Genomic DNA was extracted from the blood cell samples with the Qiagen DNeasy Blood Extraction Kit. Overall results and qualifications from the work: HLA typing was unavailable for some donors at each locus, so association tests used only the typed subset. A later analysis found that TCR association rates varied across HLA loci, with DRB1 alleles showing the most associated TCRs and HLA-C alleles the fewest. The cohort was sequenced for TCR beta chains only, and without alpha or paired-chain data the features that could be detected were limited. A later analysis found that HLA-associated TCR beta chains were more clonally expanded and had lower generation probabilities than equally common non-associated chains. A few of the identified cytomegalovirus-associated TCR beta chains were confirmed in vitro to be specific for cytomegalovirus antigens. At a false discovery rate of 0.05, a later analysis linked under 20,000 TCR beta sequences to specific HLA alleles. In an earlier analysis of 587 of the donors, most TCR beta V segments were observed in productive rearrangements about 90% or about 30% of the time, broadly matching IMGT annotations. Correlated functional status among segregating V segments might reflect linkage disequilibrium, but an unknown experimental factor could not be ruled out. It was suggested by the authors that the approach could potentially be generalized to other disease states and immunological phenotypes. Strong co-occurrence of HLA alleles, especially DR and DQ, made assigning TCR associations to individual alleles difficult. The classifier was reported to diagnose cytomegalovirus status with high specificity and sensitivity in both the original and validation cohorts. A later analysis reported that several top co-occurrence clusters appeared linked to parvovirus B19, influenza, CMV and Epstein-Barr virus. A further reported finding was that TCR beta sequences accurately predicted the HLA-A and HLA-B alleles for most subjects in the first cohort. A group of highly shared sequence variants was considered likely to be a technical artifact of the sequencing pipeline. Approximately 16 rarely observed V segments, including chromosome 9 orphons, were excluded from the earlier analysis of several hundred of the donors because counts were too low. Sequencing depth was assumed to be roughly uniform across donors in the presence/absence analyses, though that assumption may not hold. Most CMV-associated TCR beta chains appeared to be HLA-restricted in a later analysis, and the HLA associations seemed to be driven largely by CMV exposure. While some public TCRs were present in many individuals, most TCR sequences turned up only very rarely across donors. A later genetic analysis reported fewer N-insertions in productive TCRs among donors in an Asian-associated ancestry cluster than the roughly 650-donor mean. The study gave a list of about 170 TCR beta chains associated with cytomegalovirus. For the cohort, immune exposure information was limited to CMV serostatus. In a later genetic analysis, a missense DCLRE1C variant was associated with V-gene and J-gene trimming of TCR beta chains, and the association was replicated in an independent cohort.

This clone was detected only once. No antigen is known for it. Within one base of it there is no much larger clone, and no base qualities were kept. The sequence came from a human donor in good health. Sequenced sample: PBMCs.

The bases are TGTGCCAGCAGCGTACAGGGGTGGTCCTACGAGCAGTACTTC. Translation gives CASSVQGWSYEQYF. This receptor chain uses TRBV9 and TRBJ2-7; a tentative D call is TRBD1 (6 bases match). From the cysteine up to the phenylalanine, the CDR3 has a length of 14 residues. Only the CDR3 portion is preserved as DNA: 42 bases, with reading frame beginning at the first base. At the junction V is shortened by 1 base and J by 1 base, with 9 bases in between. Per the germline V gene, SGDLS is the CDR1 and YYNGEE is the CDR2.